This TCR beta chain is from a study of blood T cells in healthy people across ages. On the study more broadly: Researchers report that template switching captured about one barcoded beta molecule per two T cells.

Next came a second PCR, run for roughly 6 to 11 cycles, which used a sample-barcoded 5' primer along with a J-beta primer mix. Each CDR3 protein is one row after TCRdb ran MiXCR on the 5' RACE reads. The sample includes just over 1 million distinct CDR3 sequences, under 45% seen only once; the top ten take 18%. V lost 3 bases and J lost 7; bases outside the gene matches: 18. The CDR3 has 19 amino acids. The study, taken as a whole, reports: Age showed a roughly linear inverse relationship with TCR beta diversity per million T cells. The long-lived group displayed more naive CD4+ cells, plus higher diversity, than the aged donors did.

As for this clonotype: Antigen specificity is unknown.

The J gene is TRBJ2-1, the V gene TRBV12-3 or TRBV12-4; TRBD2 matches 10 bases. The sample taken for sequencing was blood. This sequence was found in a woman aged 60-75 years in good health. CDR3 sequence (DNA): TGTGCCAGCAGTTTCCCGACCCCCATAAGCGGGAGGGCCAGTAATGAGCAGTTCTTC. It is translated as CASSFPTPISGRASNEQFF.